This TCR beta chain is from a study of post-analysis software for immune sequencing data. Overall study context: Relapsing-remitting, secondary progressive and progressive-relapsing courses of multiple sclerosis were included.

Prepared TCR beta cDNA libraries contained unique molecular identifiers. Approximately 450,000 cDNA molecules were recovered from an input of about 0.9 to 10 million T cells. TCRdb processed the PCR reads anew with MiXCR; each CDR3 protein has one entry. The sample consists of 650,000 to 850,000 distinct CDR3 sequences, about 43% of them appearing once. On this clonotype: Its antigen is as yet unknown.

Findings and caveats of the study: Same-batch samples co-clustered strongly by F measure. Controls significantly exceeded multiple sclerosis patients in normalized Chao1 diversity.

The sample taken for sequencing was blood. The sequence was collected from a girl aged 5 to 17 with multiple sclerosis.

Here the CDR3 DNA reads TGCAGCGTTGCCGGGAGGGCCTCCTACGAGCAGTACTTC. Protein product: CSVAGRASYEQYF. The genes are TRBV29-1 and TRBJ2-7; TRBD2 matches 8 bases. The CDR3 runs to 13 residues. The V gene's germline CDR1 is SQVTM and CDR2 ANQGSEA. The V gene end was trimmed by 4 bases and the J gene end by 0 bases; junction bases not matched to a gene: 2.